This T cell receptor (beta chain) emerged from a study of graft-versus-host responses after intestinal transplantation. Study-wide results and limits: Graft-donor T cell macrochimerism coincided with high graft-versus-host to host-versus-graft clonal ratios in allografts. GvH clones were found in recipient marrow; some appeared first in ileum or blood.

TCRdb keeps only in-frame clones here, not all; method: immunoSEQ multiplex PCR. The sample lists about 19,000 clones; around three quarters were seen once. V was cut by 0 bases and J by 4 bases, with 10 bases left in between. There are 14 residues in the CDR3. Germline V gene sequence: CDR1 SGDLS, CDR2 YYNGEE. This clone appeared a few times. Its antigen is not known. Processing was applied to graft tissue in order to liberate intraepithelial and lamina propria lymphocytes. The sequenced sample was ileum tissue, obtained about 21 days after intestinal transplant. This receptor was identified in a human patient who received an intestinal transplant, so some T cells may come from the graft donor. J is TRBJ1-2 and V is TRBV9; D is ambiguous. CDR3: CASSVAQRSYGYTF. For the CDR3, the DNA is TGTGCCAGCAGCGTAGCCCAGCGGTCCTATGGCTACACCTTC.